This entry lists 19 T cell receptor beta chains sequenced from one sample in a study of cytomegalovirus exposure and HLA in healthy donors. The PCR was carried out with 60 Vbeta primers and 13 Jbeta primers. TCRdb's table, derived via immunoSEQ multiplex PCR, lists solely in-frame clones and lacks some. The sample lists around 150,000 clones; roughly 80% were seen once. Source material: PBMCs. The receptors stem from a girl between 10 and 17 years old in good health and CMV-seropositive.

This sequence joins TRBV14 and TRBJ2-7, with 11 bases aligning to TRBD2. The CDR3 spans 16 residues. Germline V gene data show CDR1 as SGHDN and CDR2 as FVKESK. Trimming took 3 bases from V and 2 from J; bases not matched to a gene: 6. Here the CDR3 reads CASSQGLAGGAYEQYF. The CDR3 DNA follows: TGTGCCAGCAGCCAGGGCCTAGCGGGGGGTGCCTACGAGCAGTACTTC.

This chain uses TRBV5-4 with TRBJ2-7; TRBD1 matches 8 bases. The CDR3 is 14 residues long. The V and J ends lost 0 bases and 4 bases, in that order; junction bases with no gene match: 3. CDR1 is SGHNT and CDR2 is YYREEE in the germline V gene (reference sequence). CDR3 amino acids: CASSLDQGAYEQYF. CDR3 coding DNA: TGTGCCAGCAGCTTGGATCAGGGGGCTTACGAGCAGTACTTC.

The rearrangement joins TRBV5-5 to TRBJ1-2, with D possibly TRBD1 on 6 matching bases. Germline CDR1 and CDR2: SGHKS and YYEKEE (reference sequence). CDR3 length: 15 residues. With 6 bases removed from V and 3 bases from J, the gap between germline ends came to 18 bases. Here the CDR3 reads CASTTRGGSYYGYTF. The CDR3 DNA sequence: TGTGCCAGCACCACGAGGGGGGGGTCCTACTATGGCTACACCTTC.

This chain joins TRBV18 and TRBJ2-1; D remains unclear. Trimming removed 5 bases at V and 3 bases at J, with 5 bases between. The CDR3 spans 12 residues. Germline loops: CDR1 KGHSH, CDR2 LQKENI. The CDR3 nucleotides read TGTGCCAGCTCAGTATACTACAATGAGCAGTTCTTC. Its protein product is CASSVYYNEQFF. Variable domain in full (rest from reference TRBV18 and TRBJ2-1): NAGVMQNPRHLVRRRGQEARLRCSPMKGHSHVYWYRQLPEEGLKFMVYLQKENIIDESGMPKERFSAEFPKEGPSILRIQQVVRGDSAAYFCASSVYYNEQFFGPGTRLTVL.

The chain has TRBV4-1 and TRBJ2-7, with 13 bases aligning to TRBD2. The V gene's germline CDR1 is MGHRA and CDR2 YSYEKL. J lost 3 bases, V lost 4 bases, and 12 bases had no gene match. The CDR3 runs to 18 residues. Here the CDR3 DNA reads TGCGCCAGCAGCCGGCAAGTGGGACTAGCGGGGTCTTACTACGAGCAGTACTTC. It translates to CASSRQVGLAGSYYEQYF.

The chain uses TRBV30 and TRBJ2-5; a possible D gene is TRBD1 (6 bases). The CDR3 runs to 15 residues. V gave up 4 bases and J gave up 5 bases, with 20 bases separating them. The germline V gene encodes CDR1 GTSNPN and CDR2 SVGIG (reference sequence). CDR3: CAWIGLRDRSETQYF. As DNA, the CDR3 is TGTGCCTGGATCGGGCTTAGAGACAGGTCGGAGACCCAGTACTTC.

V and J are TRBV29-1 and TRBJ1-1, with 8 bases aligning to TRBD1. The CDR3 runs 13 residues. J gave up 1 base and V 5 bases, and 3 bases lay outside the gene matches. CDR1 is SQVTM, CDR2 ANQGSEA, per germline. CDR3 DNA: TGCAGCGTTTTGACAGGGGAGAACACTGAAGCTTTCTTT. Its protein product is CSVLTGENTEAFF.

CDR3 residues: CASSIGGSSWGDEKLFF. CDR3 sequence (DNA): TGTGCCAGTAGTATTGGAGGATCCTCGTGGGGAGATGAAAAACTGTTTTTT. The chain carries TRBV19 and TRBJ1-4; no clear D. The CDR3 is 17 amino acids. Germline lookup yields CDR1 LNHDA and CDR2 SQIVND (reference sequence). The germline V and J ends were trimmed by 3 bases and 6 bases, with 20 bases remaining between them. Together with reference TRBV19 and TRBJ1-4, the CDR3 gives the full variable domain: DGGITQSPKYLFRKEGQNVTLSCEQNLNHDAMYWYRQDPGQGLRLIYYSQIVNDFQKGDIAEGYSVSREKKESFPLTVTSAQKNPTAFYLCASSIGGSSWGDEKLFFGSGTQLSVL.

The gene calls are TRBV19 and TRBJ1-2, with 11 bases fitting TRBD1. The V gene's germline CDR1 is LNHDA and CDR2 SQIVND (reference sequence). The CDR3 is 13 amino acids. V dropped 5 bases and J dropped 8; count of bases not matched to a gene: 4. CDR3 protein: CASSLGQGDGYTF. The CDR3 coding sequence is TGTGCCAGTAGTTTGGGACAGGGGGACGGCTACACCTTC.

The J gene is TRBJ2-5, the V gene TRBV19, with D tentatively TRBD2 (6 bases). Germline lookup yields CDR1 LNHDA and CDR2 SQIVND (reference sequence). The length of the CDR3 is 14 residues. V was trimmed by 2 bases and J by 4 bases, leaving 11 bases between them. CDR3 region: CASSISLAPETQYF. CDR3 bases: TGTGCCAGTAGTATAAGTCTAGCGCCAGAGACCCAGTACTTC.

This clone has more than one count but fewer than ten. The chain joins TRBV2 to TRBJ2-7; TRBD1 agrees at 11 bases. With 6 bases clipped from V and 6 bases from J, the junction kept 7 bases outside the gene matches. Germline V lookup: CDR1 SNHLY, CDR2 FYNNEI. The CDR3 loop spans 14 amino acids. This chain's CDR3 is CASRKPGQGVEQYF. The CDR3 DNA reads as TGTGCCAGCAGGAAGCCGGGACAGGGGGTCGAGCAGTACTTC.

V and J are TRBV30 and TRBJ2-2, with TRBD2 matching over 7 bases. The ends lost 8 bases at V and 1 base at J; junction bases unmatched: 10. Germline loops: CDR1 GTSNPN, CDR2 SVGIG (reference sequence). The CDR3 is 15 amino acids. In DNA, the CDR3 is TGTGCCCGTTCGGGCGGGGGACTGAACACCGGGGAGCTGTTTTTT. This codes for CARSGGGLNTGELFF.

This clone has a single count. CDR3 amino acids: CASGTYNEQFF. The CDR3 nucleotides read TGTGCCTCCGGGACTTACAATGAGCAGTTCTTC. The rearrangement joins TRBV30 to TRBJ2-1; perhaps TRBD2 as D (6 bases). CDR1 and CDR2 (germline): GTSNPN, SVGIG (reference sequence). Trimming took off 7 bases at V and 4 bases at J, with 8 bases between the two ends. There are 11 residues in the CDR3.

The rearrangement joins TRBV5-1 to TRBJ2-2; tentatively, D is TRBD2 (6 bases). Germline CDR1 and CDR2: SGHRS and YFSETQ. The V and J ends lost 0 bases and 3 bases respectively, with 12 bases between them. The CDR3 has 16 residues. DNA of the CDR3: TGCGCCAGCAGCTTGGTGCTGCGGGGTGACACCGGGGAGCTGTTTTTT. Protein sequence: CASSLVLRGDTGELFF.

V gene TRBV7-9 combines with J gene TRBJ2-5; no clear D gene. This CDR3 has 17 amino acids. The ends were cut back, 1 base at V and 5 bases at J, with 20 bases in the middle. CDR1 is SEHNR and CDR2 is FQNEAQ in the germline V gene (reference sequence). CDR3: CASSLGLPNRPLETQYF. The CDR3 DNA reads TGTGCCAGCAGCTTAGGTCTCCCTAACCGCCCCCTGGAGACCCAGTACTTC.

The chain carries TRBV7-6 and TRBJ1-2, with D possibly TRBD1 on 5 matching bases. Between the trimmed V and J ends, which lost 0 bases and 4 bases, there was a span of 9 bases. The germline gives CDR1 SGHVS, CDR2 FNYEAQ. The CDR3 is made up of 14 amino acids. The CDR3, as DNA: TGTGCCAGCAGCTTAGCGTACAGGTTCTATGGCTACACCTTC. Residues: CASSLAYRFYGYTF.

This chain links TRBV6-4 with TRBJ1-1; 8 nucleotides match TRBD1. The CDR3 extends over 15 amino acids. CDR1 is MRHNA and CDR2 is SNTAGT in the germline V gene. CDR3 protein: CAPNPRGQRNTEAFF. In DNA, the CDR3 is TGTGCTCCGAACCCCAGGGGGCAGAGGAACACTGAAGCTTTCTTT.

V and J are TRBV19 and TRBJ1-1, with D perhaps matching TRBD1 (6 bases). Trimming left V 3 bases short and J 1 base short, with 12 bases between. The CDR3 spans 15 residues. Germline CDR1 reads LNHDA; CDR2 reads SQIVND (reference sequence). Here the CDR3 DNA reads TGTGCCAGTAGTATGGGGGCGGGGGGGAACACTGAAGCTTTCTTT. Its protein product is CASSMGAGGNTEAFF.

The chain is built from TRBV6-1 and TRBJ2-6, with no clear D. Germline-derived CDR1 and CDR2 are MNHNS and SASEGT. V was trimmed by 2 bases and J by 0 bases, leaving 5 bases between them. The CDR3 extends over 15 amino acids. CDR3 residues: CASSEKSSGANVLTF. CDR3 nucleotide sequence: TGTGCCAGCAGTGAAAAGAGCTCTGGGGCCAACGTCCTGACTTTC.